The present T cell receptor beta chain was sequenced within a study of blood T cell repertoires in COVID-19 (dated by TCRdb to 2018 to 2021). Describing the broader study: Collaborator samples came from the United States, Italy and Spain and covered acute and convalescent phases of COVID-19. The repertoires were made available in a free public database intended to serve as a resource for research on the immune response to SARS-CoV-2. Where HLA class I and class II types were available, the types were taken from metadata supplied by the sample provider, not from assay-based typing. The samples were drawn from two sources: the first 160 participants of the ongoing ImmuneRACE study, and fewer than 1,500 subjects contributed by 6 global collaborators. The material from the prospective study consisted of cDNA or gDNA derived from T cells, B-cell-depleted T cells, or PBMCs. Deeply sampled blood TCRbeta repertoires from subjects exposed to, actively infected with, or recovered from COVID-19 were included in the dataset. The sample metadata nearly always contained a de-identified subject ID, COVID-19 status, age in years and sex. The research as a whole found: The quantity of clinical and demographic metadata differed by source and by participant and was supplied without curation.

At one collaborating source in Seattle, patients were enrolled during active infection and were followed longitudinally through the course of disease. Each collaborating institution followed its own protocols to collect whole blood in K2EDTA tubes. For TCRbeta analysis, collaborators shipped samples in one of three forms: frozen whole blood, isolated PBMCs, or DNA extracted from either of those sample types. From its cysteine to its phenylalanine, the CDR3 spans 14 amino acids. Only CDR3 DNA is held: 42 bases, read in frame from base 1. V is pared back by 5 bases and J by 0 bases, with 7 bases lying between the germline termini. Sequences KGHDR (CDR1) and SFDVKD (CDR2) are obtained from the germline V gene. Points on this clone: Its antigen is still unknown. Nothing much larger sits one base from this clone, and base qualities are not available.

The immunoSEQ Assay, a bias-controlled multiplex PCR, was used to amplify TCRbeta CDR3 regions from genomic DNA. The authors processed their data as follows. Within the assay, amplification of reference gene primers was used to estimate how many nucleated cells each sample contained. Sequence reads were collapsed and filtered to measure the absolute abundance of every unique TCRbeta CDR3 rearrangement. For each sample, productive Simpson clonality was calculated as the square root of Simpson's diversity index over productive rearrangements. The immuneACCESS repertoire file appears here via TCRdb, limited to in-frame rearrangements. These files lack a portion of the clones; in checked studies, under half of the deficit traces to unresolved V genes, and the cause of the others is not known. That table gives V, J and clone size, and the DNA gave D and trimming. This sample gives about 260,000 clones in total; around 90% of them show up just once. 2.5% to 3% of the sample belongs to the ten largest clones.

Sequenced input: peripheral blood. The sequence links TRBV24-1 to TRBJ2-1, with no reliable assignment of the D segment. The clonotype originates from a young adult with COVID-19, enrolled during active disease. Read as DNA, the sequence is TGTGCCACCAGTGCTGTGAGCTCCTACAATGAGCAGTTCTTC. This translates into CATSAVSSYNEQFF.